Sequencing of this T cell receptor beta chain was carried out in a study of blood T cell repertoires in COVID-19. Study-level information: Samples taken during acute and convalescent COVID-19 were collected in the United States, Italy and Spain. In each case, the material was cDNA or gDNA derived from T cells, B-cell-depleted T cells, or PBMCs.

Authors' analysis steps: For nucleated cells, counts were estimated from reference gene primer amplification. The protocol was immunoSEQ multiplex PCR, while the TCRdb copy is restricted to in-frame clones and leaves out a portion. V and J calls and clone size follow that table, whereas D and trimming were derived from the DNA. The data hold around 310,000 clones, with 70% to 90% observed a single time. Germline lookup yields CDR1 LGHDT and CDR2 YNNKEL (reference sequence). The V and J ends lost 1 base and 9 bases, in that order; junction bases with no gene match: 3. This CDR3 is 13 amino acids long.

The sequence derives from a woman in her fifties or sixties with active or convalescent COVID-19. The gene calls are TRBV3-1 (or the pseudogene TRBV3-2) and TRBJ2-1; 7 bases map to TRBD2. Sequencing was performed on peripheral blood. The CDR3 bases are TGTGCCAGCAGCCAAGGGGGGGGACTTGAGCAGTTCTTC. Translated, it gives CASSQGGGLEQFF.